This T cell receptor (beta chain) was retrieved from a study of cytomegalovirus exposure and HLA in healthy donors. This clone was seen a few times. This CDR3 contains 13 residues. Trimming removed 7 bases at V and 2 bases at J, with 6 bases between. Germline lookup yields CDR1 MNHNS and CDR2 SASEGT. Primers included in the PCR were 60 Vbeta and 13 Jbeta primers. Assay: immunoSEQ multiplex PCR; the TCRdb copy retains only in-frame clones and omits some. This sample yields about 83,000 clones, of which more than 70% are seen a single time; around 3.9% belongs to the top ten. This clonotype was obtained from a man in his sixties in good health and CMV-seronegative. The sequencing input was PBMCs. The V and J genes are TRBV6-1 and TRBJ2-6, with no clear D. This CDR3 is CASTVPGANVLTF. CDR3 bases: TGTGCCAGCACCGTTCCTGGGGCCAACGTCCTGACTTTC.